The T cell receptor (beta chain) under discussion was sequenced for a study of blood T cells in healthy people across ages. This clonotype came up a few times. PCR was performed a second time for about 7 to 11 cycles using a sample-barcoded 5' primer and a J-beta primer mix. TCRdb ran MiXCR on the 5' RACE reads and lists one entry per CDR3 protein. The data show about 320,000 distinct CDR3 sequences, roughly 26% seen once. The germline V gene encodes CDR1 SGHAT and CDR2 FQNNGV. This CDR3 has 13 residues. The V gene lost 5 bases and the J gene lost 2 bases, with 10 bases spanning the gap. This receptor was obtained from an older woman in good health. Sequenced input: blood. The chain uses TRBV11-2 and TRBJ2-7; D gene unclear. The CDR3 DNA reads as TGTGCCAGCAGCGATGGAGCTACCTACGAGCAGTACTTC. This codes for CASSDGATYEQYF.